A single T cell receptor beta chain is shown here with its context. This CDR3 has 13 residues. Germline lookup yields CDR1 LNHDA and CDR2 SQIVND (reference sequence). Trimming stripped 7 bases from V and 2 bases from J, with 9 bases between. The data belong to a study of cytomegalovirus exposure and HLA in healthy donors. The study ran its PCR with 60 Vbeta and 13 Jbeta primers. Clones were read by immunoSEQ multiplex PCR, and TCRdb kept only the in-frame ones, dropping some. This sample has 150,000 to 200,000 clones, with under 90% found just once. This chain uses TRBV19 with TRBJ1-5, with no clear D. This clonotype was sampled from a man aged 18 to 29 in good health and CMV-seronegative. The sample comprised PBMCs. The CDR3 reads CASTPRRNQPQHF. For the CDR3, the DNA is TGTGCCAGTACCCCTAGGCGCAATCAGCCCCAGCATTTT. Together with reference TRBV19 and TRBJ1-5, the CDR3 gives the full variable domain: DGGITQSPKYLFRKEGQNVTLSCEQNLNHDAMYWYRQDPGQGLRLIYYSQIVNDFQKGDIAEGYSVSREKKESFPLTVTSAQKNPTAFYLCASTPRRNQPQHFGDGTRLSIL.